This entry is about one T cell receptor (beta chain). What it recognizes is unknown. At one end, the junction sequence differs from germline, possibly due to a read error. This entry is derived from a study of tumor-infiltrating lymphocytes in primary liver carcinoma. In the study overall: Male and female patients aged 30 to 69 years made up the cohort. Recorded tumor stage was T1-T3 N0M0, with diameters of about 4.2 to 10 cm.

From 500 ng of total RNA, TCR beta-specific cDNA was reverse-transcribed using a constant-region primer. TCR beta libraries came from three nested multiplex PCR rounds using slightly modified ARM-PCR. The first two PCR rounds, approximately 10 cycles each, used TRBV1-TRBV30 forward primers and a C-beta reverse primer. TCRdb independently ran MiXCR on the multiplex PCR reads; one entry per CDR3 protein. The table has roughly 330,000 distinct CDR3 sequences, less than 75% seen once; the top ten hold about 6%. Study-wide results and caveats: Samples were bulk unsorted, so CD4+ and CD8+ repertoires were not compared.

The source of the blood RNA was unsorted whole blood, and germline DNA was extracted as well. The CDR3 has 14 amino acids. Germline-derived CDR1 and CDR2 are MNHEY and SVGEGT. V gene TRBV6-2 or TRBV6-3 combines with J gene TRBJ2-7; D is undetermined. The material sequenced was peripheral blood. The TCR comes from a man aged 35 to 55 with primary liver carcinoma and hepatitis B virus infection. Written as DNA, the CDR3 is TGTGCCAGAAGTTCCCGGGTCTGGTCCTACGAGCAGTACTTC. Encoded protein: CARSSRVWSYEQYF.